Listed below are T cell receptor beta chains from one sample, sequenced in a study of cytomegalovirus exposure and HLA in healthy donors. Profiling relied on immunoSEQ multiplex PCR, and the TCRdb table lists in-frame clones only, not all of them. The table shows about 140,000 clones, with about 75% occurring only once. Source material: PBMCs. The receptors come from a man aged 18 to 29 in good health and CMV-seronegative. The CDR3 runs from the conserved cysteine through the conserved F or W. The D gene is left open where the match is weak. The size of a clone is reported for some rows only, either as once, few or many, or as a class for expanded clones.

-,TRBV5-1,once,TRBJ2-3,TGCGCCAGCAGCTTAAGGACGGGGACAGATACGCAGTATTTT,CASSLRTGTDTQYF
-,TRBV9,few,TRBJ2-7,TGTGCCAGCAGCCCGCGGGACCGACCCTACGAGCAGTACTTC,CASSPRDRPYEQYF
TRBD2,TRBV27,-,TRBJ2-7,TGTGCCAGCAGTTGGACTAGCGGGAGTTCCTACGAGCAGTACTTC,CASSWTSGSSYEQYF
-,TRBV18,-,TRBJ1-4,TGTGCCAGCTCACCACTCCCGTCAACTAATGAAAAACTGTTTTTT,CASSPLPSTNEKLFF
-,TRBV6-4,few,TRBJ2-3,TGTGCCAGCAGTGACTCGAGGGGGGGTCACACAGATACGCAGTATTTT,CASSDSRGGHTDTQYF
TRBD1,TRBV6-5,-,TRBJ1-5,TGTGCCAGCAGTTACGGGGACAGAACCAGCAATCAGCCCCAGCATTTT,CASSYGDRTSNQPQHF
TRBD1,TRBV5-1,-,TRBJ2-1,TGCGCCAGCAGCAGCAGGGGGTCAGTGGGGGAGCAGTTCTTC,CASSSRGSVGEQFF
-,TRBV25-1,-,TRBJ1-4,TGTGCCAGCAGTACTACCGGGTTTAATGAAAAACTGTTTTTT,CASSTTGFNEKLFF
TRBD1,TRBV7-2,-,TRBJ2-7,TGTGCCAGCAGCCCGGGACAGGGGCATTACGAGCAGTACTTC,CASSPGQGHYEQYF
TRBD2,TRBV5-6,-,TRBJ2-1,TGTGCCAGCAGCTTTGCTAGGACTAGCGGGAGAAGGAATGAGCAGTTCTTC,CASSFARTSGRRNEQFF
TRBD2,TRBV7-2,-,TRBJ2-7,TGTGCCAGCAGCTTAGCGACTAGCGACACCTACGAGCAGTACTTC,CASSLATSDTYEQYF
-,TRBV30,-,TRBJ1-3,TGTGCCTGGGTTCAACAGGGAAACACCATATATTTT,CAWVQQGNTIYF
-,TRBV28,-,TRBJ1-1,TGTGCCAGCAGTTCCGGACAGCTGAACACTGAAGCTTTCTTT,CASSSGQLNTEAFF
TRBD1,TRBV2,-,TRBJ2-2,TGTGCCAGCAGTGAAGCGCCGGGACAGGGAAACACCGGGGAGCTGTTTTTT,CASSEAPGQGNTGELFF
TRBD1,TRBV19,-,TRBJ2-5,TGTGCCAGTAGTAAAGGACAGGGGGCTGTCCAAGAGACCCAGTACTTC,CASSKGQGAVQETQYF
-,TRBV11-3,once,TRBJ1-1,TGTGCCAGCAGGTTGACAGGTGAAGCTTTCTTT,CASRLTGEAFF